This TCR beta chain was profiled in a study of T cell responses to AZD1222 COVID-19 vaccine. Notes on the study in general: Repertoire sampling happened only post peak T cell response.

With respect to this clone: Antigen: not known.

Germline V lookup: CDR1 LGHDT, CDR2 YNNKEL (reference sequence). The CDR3 is made up of 15 amino acids. V was cut by 1 base and J by 0 bases, with 9 bases left in between. Generated by immunoSEQ multiplex PCR, the TCRdb table keeps only in-frame clones and is missing some. The repertoire holds around 140,000 clones, with roughly 92% as singletons. Sequenced material: peripheral blood, taken 28 days after the second AZD1222 dose. The gene calls are TRBV3-1 (or the pseudogene TRBV3-2) and TRBJ1-2; perhaps TRBD1 as D (5 bases). This receptor was obtained from an adult who received the AZD1222 COVID-19 vaccine. The chain's CDR3 is CASSQGGAANYGYTF. DNA for the CDR3: TGTGCCAGCAGCCAAGGCGGGGCAGCTAACTATGGCTACACCTTC.